The 15 T cell receptor beta chains presented below share a single source sample, sequenced in a study of blood T cell repertoires in COVID-19. Data came from immunoSEQ multiplex PCR; TCRdb stores just in-frame clones and leaves some out. The sample records some 65,000 clones, approximately 93% being singletons. Sample: peripheral blood. These receptors came from an older man with active COVID-19.

The rearrangement links TRBV18 to TRBJ1-6; D is undetermined. Deletions cut 6 bases from V and 8 bases from J, with 14 bases between. CDR3 size: 14 residues. Germline lookup yields CDR1 KGHSH and CDR2 LQKENI. The DNA for the CDR3 is TGTGCCAGCTCGGCGGCAGGCGGGGATTCACCCCTCCACTTT. Translating gives CASSAAGGDSPLHF.

V and J are TRBV7-8 and TRBJ2-1, with a weak D call TRBD1 (5 bases). The germline CDR1 and CDR2 sequences are SGHVS and FQNEAQ. Trimming shortened V by 2 bases and J by 5 bases, and 16 bases separated the two germline ends. The CDR3 runs to 16 residues. The CDR3 loop reads CASSLIREGRNNEQFF. The CDR3 nucleotides are TGTGCCAGCAGCTTAATCAGGGAAGGAAGAAACAATGAGCAGTTCTTC.

The chain recombines TRBV14 with TRBJ1-2; unclear D gene. CDR3 length equals 14 residues. CDR1 is SGHDN and CDR2 is FVKESK in the germline V gene. Trimming removed 0 bases from V and 1 base from J, with 6 bases in between. The CDR3 spells CASSQDRLNYGYTF. The CDR3 bases are TGTGCCAGCAGCCAAGACAGACTTAACTATGGCTACACCTTC.

The J gene is TRBJ2-1, the V gene TRBV9, with 15 bases that match TRBD2. Looked up from germline, CDR1 is SGDLS and CDR2 is YYNGEE. The V segment lost 4 bases and the J segment 4 bases; nucleotides outside the gene matches: 6. This CDR3 is 17 amino acids long. As DNA, the CDR3 is TGTGCCAGCAGCCGGACTAGCGGGGGGGCCCGGTACAATGAGCAGTTCTTC. Translation: CASSRTSGGARYNEQFF.

This chain uses TRBV7-9 with TRBJ2-7, with TRBD2 matching 10 bases. J lost 1 base, V lost 8 bases, and 5 bases had no gene match. CDR1 is SEHNR and CDR2 is FQNEAQ in the germline V gene (reference sequence). This CDR3 has 14 residues. DNA of the CDR3: TGTGCCAGCGTCTCTAGCGGGGGATCCTACGAGCAGTACTTC. This sequence encodes CASVSSGGSYEQYF.

The chain links TRBV11-3 to TRBJ2-7, with D possibly matching TRBD2 (5 bases). This CDR3 is built from 16 residues. The ends were cut back, 3 bases at V and 0 bases at J, with 15 bases in the middle. The germline V gene has CDR1 SGHNT and CDR2 YENEEA. CDR3 residues: CASSFRGPGLSYEQYF. CDR3 nucleotide sequence: TGTGCCAGCAGCTTTCGAGGTCCCGGACTCTCCTACGAGCAGTACTTC.

V gene TRBV2 combines with J gene TRBJ2-2; 9 bases are a match to TRBD2. The trim removed 6 bases at V and 4 bases at J, leaving 3 bases unmatched. The CDR3 is 14 residues long. Germline CDR1 is SNHLY and CDR2 is FYNNEI. The CDR3 DNA reads as TGTGCCAGCAGGAGCGGGGGGTCCACCGGGGAGCTGTTTTTT. This sequence encodes CASRSGGSTGELFF.

This chain joins TRBV5-4 and TRBJ2-5, with D tentatively TRBD2 (6 bases). This CDR3 spans 15 amino acids. CDR1 is SGHNT and CDR2 is YYREEE in the germline V gene (reference sequence). With 0 bases removed from V and 4 bases from J, the gap between germline ends came to 13 bases. DNA of the CDR3: TGTGCCAGCAGCTTGGCCCTCCGGGGGATAGAGACCCAGTACTTC. Amino acids: CASSLALRGIETQYF.

V usage is TRBV20-1 and J usage is TRBJ1-2, with no clear D. V dropped 3 bases and J dropped 8 bases, with 13 bases sitting between them. The germline V gene encodes CDR1 DFQATT and CDR2 SNEGSKA (reference sequence). CDR3 length: 12 amino acids. CDR3: CSASATVRGYTF. As DNA, the CDR3 is TGCAGTGCTAGTGCTACAGTCCGCGGCTACACCTTC.

V usage is TRBV5-1 and J usage is TRBJ1-1; TRBD1 aligns across 8 bases. CDR1 is SGHRS and CDR2 is YFSETQ in the germline V gene. The CDR3 spans 15 residues. V trimming: 2 bases; J trimming: 3 bases; junction bases outside the gene matches: 6. The CDR3 region is CASSFSGQDYTEAFF. In DNA, the CDR3 is TGCGCCAGCAGCTTTTCGGGACAGGATTACACTGAAGCTTTCTTT. Supplemented by reference TRBV5-1 and TRBJ1-1, the full variable domain reads KAGVTQTPRYLIKTRGQQVTLSCSPISGHRSVSWYQQTPGQGLQFLFEYFSETQRNKGNFPGRFSGRQFSNSRSEMNVSTLELGDSALYLCASSFSGQDYTEAFFGQGTRLTVV.

This sequence joins TRBV6-1 and TRBJ1-2; D remains ambiguous. The CDR3 loop spans 13 amino acids. The ends were cut back, 3 bases at V and 4 bases at J, with 9 bases in the middle. Germline-derived CDR1 and CDR2 are MNHNS and SASEGT. The DNA of the CDR3 is TGTGCCAGCAGTGATAGTGGCGGCTATGGCTACACCTTC. Protein product: CASSDSGGYGYTF.

The chain is built from TRBV6-6 and TRBJ2-3; possibly TRBD1 for D (7 bases). The CDR3 length is 15 residues. V was shortened by 6 bases and J by 4 bases, with 17 bases between the two germline ends. Looked up from germline, CDR1 is MNHNY and CDR2 is SVGAGI (reference sequence). The CDR3 protein is CASSSPQGEADTQYF. CDR3 in DNA: TGTGCCAGCAGCTCTCCCCAGGGGGAGGCAGATACGCAGTATTTT.

V gene TRBV28 combines with J gene TRBJ1-2; TRBD1 matches at 7 bases. The germline V gene has CDR1 MDHEN and CDR2 SYDVKM. V lost 7 bases to trimming and J lost 6 bases; unmatched junction nucleotides: 8. The CDR3 covers 13 residues. CDR3 amino acids: CASNKQGRNGYTF. The CDR3 DNA sequence: TGTGCCAGCAATAAACAGGGGAGGAATGGCTACACCTTC.

This clone has a handful of counts. This rearrangement joins TRBV11-2 to TRBJ1-1; 7 bases map to TRBD1. The CDR3 extends over 14 amino acids. V gave up 5 bases and J gave up 2 bases; unmatched junction bases: 5. CDR1 and CDR2 from the germline V gene are SGHAT and FQNNGV. The chain's CDR3 is CASSPTGINTEAFF. The DNA for the CDR3 is TGTGCCAGCAGCCCGACAGGGATCAACACTGAAGCTTTCTTT.

V and J are TRBV6-5 and TRBJ1-1; D call uncertain. The CDR3 is made up of 11 amino acids. CDR1 and CDR2 (germline): MNHEY, SVGAGI. V gave up 7 bases and J gave up 5 bases, with 8 bases separating them. DNA of the CDR3: TGTGCCAGCACCGGGTGGACTGAAGCTTTCTTT. Translating gives CASTGWTEAFF.